This T cell receptor beta chain was documented in a study of T-cell reconstitution after alpha-beta-depleted transplantation in children. This CDR3 has 13 amino acids. V trimming: 1 base; J trimming: 5 bases; junction bases outside the gene matches: 4. Germline V gene data show CDR1 as SQVTM and CDR2 as ANQGSEA. Using unique molecular identifiers, the investigators prepared the TCRbeta library. TCRdb redid the calling of the PCR reads with MiXCR, one entry per CDR3 protein. Seen here are approximately 350,000 distinct CDR3 sequences, under 13% observed once, and the top ten hold approximately 2.3%. In this sample, this clonotype turned up a few times.

The specimen comprised PBMCs from the stem cell graft donor, sampled from the stem cell graft. The TCR originated in a human donor who donated a stem cell graft to a child with acute lymphoblastic leukemia. The chain carries TRBV29-1 and TRBJ1-1, with 7 positions matching TRBD1. The CDR3 reads CSVEGTGGTEAFF. In DNA, the CDR3 is TGCAGCGTTGAAGGGACAGGTGGGACTGAAGCTTTCTTT. The entire variable domain, with the rest obtained from reference TRBV29-1 and TRBJ1-1, is as follows: SAVISQKPSRDICQRGTSLTIQCQVDSQVTMMFWYRQQPGQSLTLIATANQGSEATYESGFVIDKFPISRPNLTFSTLTVSNMSPEDSSIYLCSVEGTGGTEAFFGQGTRLTVV.